This TCR beta chain was retrieved from a study of T cell responses to AZD1222 COVID-19 vaccine. Overall study findings and caveats: Vaccine-associated CD4 TCRs spanned spike, dominant at 160-218 and 743-854. Breadth and depth of Spike-specific TCRs rose after two AZD1222 doses. The donors showed a predominance of white British ancestry and of females, with possible underestimation of clonal diversity.

For this clone: Antigen unknown.

This CDR3 has 16 amino acids. Germline CDR1 reads LGHDT; CDR2 reads YNNKEL (reference sequence). Trimming shortened V by 2 bases and J by 2 bases, and 13 bases separated the two germline ends. Sequencing was performed with immunoSEQ multiplex PCR; in TCRdb, only in-frame clones are kept and a portion is missing. The data contain around 150,000 clones, 90% to 95% of them singletons. V usage is TRBV3-1 (or the pseudogene TRBV3-2) and J usage is TRBJ2-1; D may be TRBD1 (6 bases). This TCR came from an adult in good health. This specimen was peripheral blood, taken on day 0 of AZD1222 vaccination. DNA of the CDR3: TGTGCCAGCAGCCAAAGCTGGGGGCGAACCTACAATGAGCAGTTCTTC. This gives the protein CASSQSWGRTYNEQFF.